Below, one T cell receptor beta chain is given with its context. Recovered status applied to Cohort 3 donors who had two consecutive negative PCRs. It also applied to those with clearance or with symptom resolution. Clones were read by immunoSEQ multiplex PCR, and TCRdb kept only the in-frame ones, dropping some. The repertoire consists of 100,000 to 150,000 clones, with 65% to 90% occurring once and the leading ten covering roughly 2.3%. The data derive from a study of blood T cell repertoires in COVID-19. In germline, CDR1 is SGHRS, CDR2 YFSETQ. The CDR3 spans 15 residues. The ends lost 2 bases at V and 0 bases at J; junction bases unmatched: 4.

This chain links TRBV5-1 with TRBJ2-7; 8 nucleotides line up with TRBD1. Input material: PBMCs or T cells enriched from blood (not recorded which). The sequence derives from a woman between 45 and 65 years old who had recovered from COVID-19. In DNA, the CDR3 is TGCGCCAGCAGCTTCGGACAGGGTTTCTCCTACGAGCAGTACTTC. This sequence encodes CASSFGQGFSYEQYF.